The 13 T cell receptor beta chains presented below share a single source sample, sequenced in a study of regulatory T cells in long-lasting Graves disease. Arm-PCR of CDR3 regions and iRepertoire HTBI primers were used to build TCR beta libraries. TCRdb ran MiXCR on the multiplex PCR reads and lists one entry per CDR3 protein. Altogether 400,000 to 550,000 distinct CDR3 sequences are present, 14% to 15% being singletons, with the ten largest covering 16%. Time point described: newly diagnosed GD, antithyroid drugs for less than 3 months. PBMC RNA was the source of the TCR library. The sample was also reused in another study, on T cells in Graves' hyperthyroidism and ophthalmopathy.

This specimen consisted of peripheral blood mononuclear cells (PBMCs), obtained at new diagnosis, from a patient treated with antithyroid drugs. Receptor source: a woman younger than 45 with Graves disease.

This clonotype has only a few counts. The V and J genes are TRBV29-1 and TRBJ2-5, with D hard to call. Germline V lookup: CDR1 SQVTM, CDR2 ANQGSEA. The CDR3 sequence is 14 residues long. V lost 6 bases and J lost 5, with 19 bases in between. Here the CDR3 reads CSVIGPRTKETQYF. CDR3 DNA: TGCAGCGTGATCGGGCCTCGCACGAAGGAGACCCAGTACTTC.

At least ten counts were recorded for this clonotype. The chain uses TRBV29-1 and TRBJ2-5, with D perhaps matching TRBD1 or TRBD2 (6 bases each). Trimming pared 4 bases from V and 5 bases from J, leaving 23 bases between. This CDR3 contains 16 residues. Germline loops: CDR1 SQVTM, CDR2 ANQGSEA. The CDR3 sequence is CSVVWGVAGEEETQYF. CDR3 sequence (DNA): TGCAGCGTTGTGTGGGGAGTAGCAGGGGAGGAGGAGACCCAGTACTTC.

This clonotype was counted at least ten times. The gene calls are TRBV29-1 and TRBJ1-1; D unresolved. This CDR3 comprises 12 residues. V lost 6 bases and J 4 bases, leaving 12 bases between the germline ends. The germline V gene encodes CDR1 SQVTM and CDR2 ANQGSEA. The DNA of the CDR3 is TGCAGCGTCATAAGAGGCGGCACTGAAGCTTTCTTT. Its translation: CSVIRGGTEAFF. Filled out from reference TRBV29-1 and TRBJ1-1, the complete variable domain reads SAVISQKPSRDICQRGTSLTIQCQVDSQVTMMFWYRQQPGQSLTLIATANQGSEATYESGFVIDKFPISRPNLTFSTLTVSNMSPEDSSIYLCSVIRGGTEAFFGQGTRLTVV.

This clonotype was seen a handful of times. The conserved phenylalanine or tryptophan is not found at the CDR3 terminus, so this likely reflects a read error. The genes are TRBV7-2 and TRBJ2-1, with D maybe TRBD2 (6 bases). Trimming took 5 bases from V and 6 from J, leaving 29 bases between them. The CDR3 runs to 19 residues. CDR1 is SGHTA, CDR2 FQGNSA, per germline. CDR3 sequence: CASSQSSGDSETGLNEQFL. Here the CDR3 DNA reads TGTGCCAGCAGCCAATCCTCGGGGGACTCCGAAACGGGGCTCAATGAGCAGTTCCTC.

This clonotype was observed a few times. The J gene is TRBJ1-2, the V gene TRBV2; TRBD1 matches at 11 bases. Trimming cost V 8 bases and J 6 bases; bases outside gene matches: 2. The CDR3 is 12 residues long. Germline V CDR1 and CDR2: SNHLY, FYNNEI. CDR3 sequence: CASLGQGDGYTF. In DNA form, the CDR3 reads TGTGCCAGCTTGGGACAGGGGGATGGCTACACCTTC. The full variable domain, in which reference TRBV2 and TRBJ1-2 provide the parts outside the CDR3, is EPEVTQTPSHQVTQMGQEVILRCVPISNHLYFYWYRQILGQKVEFLVSFYNNEISEKSEIFDDQFSVERPDGSNFTLKIRSTKLEDSAMYFCASLGQGDGYTFGSGTRLTVV.

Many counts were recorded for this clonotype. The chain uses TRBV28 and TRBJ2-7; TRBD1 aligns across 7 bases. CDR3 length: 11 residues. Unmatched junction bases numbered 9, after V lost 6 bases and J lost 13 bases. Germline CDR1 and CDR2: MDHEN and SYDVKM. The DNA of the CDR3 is TGTGCCAGCAGCCCCGGGACAGTTCTTTACTTC. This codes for CASSPGTVLYF. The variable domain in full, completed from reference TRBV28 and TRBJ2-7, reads DVKVTQSSRYLVKRTGEKVFLECVQDMDHENMFWYRQDPGLGLRLIYFSYDVKMKEKGDIPEGYSVSREKKERFSLILESASTNQTSMYLCASSPGTVLYFGPGTRLTVT.

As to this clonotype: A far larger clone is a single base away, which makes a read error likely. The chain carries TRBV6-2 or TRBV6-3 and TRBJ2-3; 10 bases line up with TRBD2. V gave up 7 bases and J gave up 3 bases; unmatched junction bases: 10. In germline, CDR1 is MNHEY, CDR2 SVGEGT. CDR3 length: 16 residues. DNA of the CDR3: TGTGCCAGCAACCACGCTAGCGGGAGTTTGACAGATACGCAGTATTTT. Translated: CASNHASGSLTDTQYF.

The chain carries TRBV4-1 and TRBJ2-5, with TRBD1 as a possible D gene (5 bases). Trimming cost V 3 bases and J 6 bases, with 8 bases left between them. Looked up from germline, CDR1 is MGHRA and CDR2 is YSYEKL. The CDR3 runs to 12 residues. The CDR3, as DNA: TGCGCCAGCAGCCAGGGGCTGAAGACCCAGTACTTC. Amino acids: CASSQGLKTQYF.

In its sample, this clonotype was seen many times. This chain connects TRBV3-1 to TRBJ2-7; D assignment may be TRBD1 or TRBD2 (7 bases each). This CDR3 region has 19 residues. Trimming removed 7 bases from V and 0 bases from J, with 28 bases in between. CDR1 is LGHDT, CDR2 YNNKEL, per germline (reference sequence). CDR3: CASIHPEGLAEGASYEQYF. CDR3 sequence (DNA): TGTGCCAGCATCCACCCGGAGGGGCTAGCGGAGGGGGCCTCCTACGAGCAGTACTTC.

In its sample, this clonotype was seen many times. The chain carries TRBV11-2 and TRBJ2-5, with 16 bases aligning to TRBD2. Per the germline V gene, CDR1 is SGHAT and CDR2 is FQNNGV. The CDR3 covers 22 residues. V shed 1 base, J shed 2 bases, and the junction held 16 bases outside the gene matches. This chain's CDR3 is CASSLGDLGLAGGPMKQETQYF. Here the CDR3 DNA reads TGTGCCAGCAGCTTAGGAGACCTGGGACTAGCGGGAGGGCCGATGAAGCAAGAGACCCAGTACTTC.

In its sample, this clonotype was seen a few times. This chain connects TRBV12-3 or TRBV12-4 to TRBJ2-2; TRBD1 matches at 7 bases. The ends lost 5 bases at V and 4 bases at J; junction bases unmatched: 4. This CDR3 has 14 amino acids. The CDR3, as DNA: TGTGCCAGCAGTCCAGGGGGAAGCACCGGGGAGCTGTTTTTT. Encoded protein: CASSPGGSTGELFF.

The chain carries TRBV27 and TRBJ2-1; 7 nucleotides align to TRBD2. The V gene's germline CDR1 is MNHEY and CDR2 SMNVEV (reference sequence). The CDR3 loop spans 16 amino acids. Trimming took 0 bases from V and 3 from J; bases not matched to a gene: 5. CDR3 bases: TGTGCCAGCAGTTTATCACGCGGGAGCGGCTACAATGAGCAGTTCTTC. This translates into CASSLSRGSGYNEQFF.

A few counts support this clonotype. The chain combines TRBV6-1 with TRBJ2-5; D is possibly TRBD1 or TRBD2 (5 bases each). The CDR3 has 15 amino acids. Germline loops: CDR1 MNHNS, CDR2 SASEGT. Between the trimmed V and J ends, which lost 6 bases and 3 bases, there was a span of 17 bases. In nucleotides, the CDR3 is TGTGCCAGCAGCCCCGGGACCTACCGAGAAGAGACCCAGTACTTC. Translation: CASSPGTYREETQYF.